This TCR beta chain was recovered during a study of a mutant IDH1 vaccine in newly diagnosed glioma. Study background: Of the patients given treatment, approximately 62% were male and about 38% were female, and a mean age of roughly 40 years was recorded. Earlier treatment was radiotherapy, temozolomide, or both, with most getting both. General study results and limits: Patients showed vaccine-induced immune responses at a rate of 90% to 95%. Pseudoprogression looked unconnected to shifts in top peripheral T cell clonotypes.

As to this clone: As yet, its antigen is unknown.

Clones were read by immunoSEQ multiplex PCR, and TCRdb kept only the in-frame ones, dropping some. In the table there are more than 80,000 clones, about four fifths of which are singletons. This CDR3 has 15 residues. The V end was cut by 4 bases, the J end by 4 bases, with 15 bases between. CDR1 and CDR2 (germline): SGDLS, YYNGEE. Documented time point: baseline, week 1 (first vaccination visit). Treatment indicated: pre-vaccination baseline after standard-of-care therapy. This clonotype was obtained from a woman in her forties or fifties with glioma. The input for sequencing was PBMCs, taken from a glioma patient treated with radiotherapy, temozolomide or both. V and J are TRBV9 and TRBJ1-5; D call uncertain. In nucleotides, the CDR3 is TGTGCCAGCAGCACTGGACCGGAAATTAATCAGCCCCAGCATTTT. This codes for CASSTGPEINQPQHF.